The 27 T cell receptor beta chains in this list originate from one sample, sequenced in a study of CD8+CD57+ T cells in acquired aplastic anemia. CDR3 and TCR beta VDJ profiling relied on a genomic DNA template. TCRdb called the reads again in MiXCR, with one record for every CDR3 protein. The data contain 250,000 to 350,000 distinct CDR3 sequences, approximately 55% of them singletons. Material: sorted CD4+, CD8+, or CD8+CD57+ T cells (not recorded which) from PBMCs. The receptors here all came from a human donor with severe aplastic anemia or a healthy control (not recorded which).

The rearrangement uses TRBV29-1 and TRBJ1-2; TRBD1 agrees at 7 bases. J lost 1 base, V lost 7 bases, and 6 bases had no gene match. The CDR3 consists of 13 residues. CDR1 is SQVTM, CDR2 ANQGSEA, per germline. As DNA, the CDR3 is TGCAGCGCTGGACAGGCGTATAACTATGGCTACACCTTC. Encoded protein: CSAGQAYNYGYTF.

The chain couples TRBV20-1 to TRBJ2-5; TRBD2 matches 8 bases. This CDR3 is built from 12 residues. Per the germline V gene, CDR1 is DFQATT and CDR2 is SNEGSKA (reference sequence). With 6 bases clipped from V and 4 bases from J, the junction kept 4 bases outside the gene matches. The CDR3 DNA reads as TGCAGTGCCACGAGCGGGAGAGAGACCCAGTACTTC. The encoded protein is CSATSGRETQYF.

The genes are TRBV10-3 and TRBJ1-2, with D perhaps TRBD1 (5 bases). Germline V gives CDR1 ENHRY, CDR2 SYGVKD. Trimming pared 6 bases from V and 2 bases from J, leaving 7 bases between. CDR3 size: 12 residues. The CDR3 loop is CAIRGTNYGYTF. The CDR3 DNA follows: TGTGCCATCAGAGGGACCAACTATGGCTACACCTTC.

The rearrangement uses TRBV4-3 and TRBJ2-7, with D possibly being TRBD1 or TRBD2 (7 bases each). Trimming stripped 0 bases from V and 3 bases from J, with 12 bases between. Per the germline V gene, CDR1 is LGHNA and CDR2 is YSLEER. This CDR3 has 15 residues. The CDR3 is CASSQDRGGGYEQYF. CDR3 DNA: TGCGCCAGCAGCCAAGACAGGGGGGGTGGCTACGAGCAGTACTTC.

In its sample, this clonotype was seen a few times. The CDR3 bases are TGTGCCAGCAGCGTAGACCCGGGGGATTCACCCCTCCACTTT. Protein: CASSVDPGDSPLHF. The V call is TRBV9, the J call TRBJ1-6; D might be TRBD1 (5 bases). The CDR3 runs 14 residues. The germline gives CDR1 SGDLS, CDR2 YYNGEE. Trimming stripped 0 bases from V and 8 bases from J, with 9 bases between.

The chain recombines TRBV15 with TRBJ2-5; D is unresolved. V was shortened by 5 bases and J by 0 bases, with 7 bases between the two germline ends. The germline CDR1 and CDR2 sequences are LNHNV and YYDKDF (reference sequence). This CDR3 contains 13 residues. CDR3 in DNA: TGTGCCACCAGCTCGCAGAACCAAGAGACCCAGTACTTC. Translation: CATSSQNQETQYF.

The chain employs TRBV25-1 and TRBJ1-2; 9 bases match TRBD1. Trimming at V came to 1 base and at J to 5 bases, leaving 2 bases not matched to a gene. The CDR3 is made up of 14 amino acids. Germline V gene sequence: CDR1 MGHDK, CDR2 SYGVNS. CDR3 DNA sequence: TGTGCCAGCAGTGAATTTGGACAGGGGTATGGCTACACCTTC. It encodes CASSEFGQGYGYTF.

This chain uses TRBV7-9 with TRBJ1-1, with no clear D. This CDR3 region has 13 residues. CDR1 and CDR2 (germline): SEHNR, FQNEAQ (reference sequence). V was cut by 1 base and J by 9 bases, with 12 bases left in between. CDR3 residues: CASSLGINPQAFF. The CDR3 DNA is TGTGCCAGCAGCTTAGGGATTAATCCCCAAGCTTTCTTT.

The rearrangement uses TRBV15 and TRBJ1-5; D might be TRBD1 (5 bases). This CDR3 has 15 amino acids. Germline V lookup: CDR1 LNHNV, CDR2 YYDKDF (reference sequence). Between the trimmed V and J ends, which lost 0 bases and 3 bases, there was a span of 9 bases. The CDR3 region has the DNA TGTGCCACCAGCAGAGATCAAGGGGTCAATCAGCCCCAGCATTTT. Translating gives CATSRDQGVNQPQHF.

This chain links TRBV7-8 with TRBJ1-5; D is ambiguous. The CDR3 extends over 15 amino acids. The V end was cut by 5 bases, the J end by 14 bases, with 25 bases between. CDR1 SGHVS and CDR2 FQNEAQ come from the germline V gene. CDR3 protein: CASSLGWPPSAYEHF. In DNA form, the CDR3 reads TGTGCCAGCAGCCTAGGATGGCCCCCATCAGCCTACGAGCATTTT.

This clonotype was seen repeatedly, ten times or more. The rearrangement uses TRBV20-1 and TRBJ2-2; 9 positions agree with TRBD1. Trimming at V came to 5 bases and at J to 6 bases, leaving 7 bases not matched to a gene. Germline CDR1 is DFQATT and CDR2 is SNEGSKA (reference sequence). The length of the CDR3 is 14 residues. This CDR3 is CSARDRVIPGELFF. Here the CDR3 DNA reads TGCAGTGCTCGGGACAGGGTAATTCCCGGGGAGCTGTTTTTT.

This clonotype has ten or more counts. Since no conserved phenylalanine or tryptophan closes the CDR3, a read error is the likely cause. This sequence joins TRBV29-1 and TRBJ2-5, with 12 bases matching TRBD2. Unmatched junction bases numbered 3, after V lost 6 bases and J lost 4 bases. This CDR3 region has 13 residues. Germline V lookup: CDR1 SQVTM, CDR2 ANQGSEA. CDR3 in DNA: TGCAGCGTCCGGACTAGCGGGGTAGAGACCCAGTACCTC. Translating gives CSVRTSGVETQYL.

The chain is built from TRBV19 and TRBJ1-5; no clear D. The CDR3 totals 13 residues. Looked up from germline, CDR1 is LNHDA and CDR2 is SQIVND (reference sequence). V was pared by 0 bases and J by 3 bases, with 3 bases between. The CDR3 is CASSIDTNQPQHF. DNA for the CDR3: TGTGCCAGTAGTATAGATACCAATCAGCCCCAGCATTTT.

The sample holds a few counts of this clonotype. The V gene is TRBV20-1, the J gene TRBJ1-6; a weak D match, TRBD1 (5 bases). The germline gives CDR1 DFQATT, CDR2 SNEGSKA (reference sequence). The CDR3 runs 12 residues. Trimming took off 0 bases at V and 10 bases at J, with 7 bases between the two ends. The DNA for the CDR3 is TGCAGTGCTAGAGACCAGGGCTCACCCCTCCACTTT. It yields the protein CSARDQGSPLHF.

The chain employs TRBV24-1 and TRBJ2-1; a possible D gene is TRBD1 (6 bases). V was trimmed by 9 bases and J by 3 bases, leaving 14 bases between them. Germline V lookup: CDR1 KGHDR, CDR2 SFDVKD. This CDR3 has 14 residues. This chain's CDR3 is CATSKLDSYNEQFF. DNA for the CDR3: TGTGCCACCTCGAAGCTGGACAGCTACAATGAGCAGTTCTTC.

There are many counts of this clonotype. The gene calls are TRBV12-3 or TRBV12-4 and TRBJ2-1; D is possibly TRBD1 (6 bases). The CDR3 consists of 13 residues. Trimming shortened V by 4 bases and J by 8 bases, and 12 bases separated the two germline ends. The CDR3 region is CASSSQGWDEQFF. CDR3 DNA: TGTGCCAGCAGTTCACAGGGTTGGGATGAGCAGTTCTTC.

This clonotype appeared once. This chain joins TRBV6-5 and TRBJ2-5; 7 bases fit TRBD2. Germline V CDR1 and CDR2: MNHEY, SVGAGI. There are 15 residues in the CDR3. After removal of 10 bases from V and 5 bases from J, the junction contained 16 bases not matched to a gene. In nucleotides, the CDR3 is TGTGCCACCAGAGCTCAACTAGCGATTGGGGAGACCCAGTACTTC. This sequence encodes CATRAQLAIGETQYF.

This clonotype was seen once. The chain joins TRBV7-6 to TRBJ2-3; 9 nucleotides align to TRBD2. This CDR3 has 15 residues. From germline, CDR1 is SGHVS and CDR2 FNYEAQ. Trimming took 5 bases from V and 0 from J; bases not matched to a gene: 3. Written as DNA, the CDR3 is TGTGCCAGCAGCCCTAGCGGGGCAAGCACAGATACGCAGTATTTT. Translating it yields CASSPSGASTDTQYF.

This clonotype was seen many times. This CDR3 reads CASSQEDGSNQPQHF. CDR3 DNA: TGCGCCAGCAGCCAAGAAGACGGAAGCAATCAGCCCCAGCATTTT. V gene TRBV4-1 combines with J gene TRBJ1-5, with D unresolved. V lost 0 bases to trimming and J lost 1 base, with 7 bases between them. Germline lookup yields CDR1 MGHRA and CDR2 YSYEKL. The CDR3 is made up of 15 amino acids.

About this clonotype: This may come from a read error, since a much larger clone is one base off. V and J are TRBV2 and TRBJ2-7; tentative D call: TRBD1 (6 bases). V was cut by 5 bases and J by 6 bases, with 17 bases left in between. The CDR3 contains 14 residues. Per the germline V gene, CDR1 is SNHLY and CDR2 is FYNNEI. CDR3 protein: CASSLRTAQGEQYF. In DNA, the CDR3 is TGTGCCAGCAGTCTCCGAACAGCACAGGGCGAGCAGTACTTC.

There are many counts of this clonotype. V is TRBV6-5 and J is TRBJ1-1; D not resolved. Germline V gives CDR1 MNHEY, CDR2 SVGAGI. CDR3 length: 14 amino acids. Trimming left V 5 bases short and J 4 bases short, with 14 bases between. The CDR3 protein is CASSLVVSGTEAFF. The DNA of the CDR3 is TGTGCCAGCAGTCTGGTCGTATCGGGCACTGAAGCTTTCTTT.

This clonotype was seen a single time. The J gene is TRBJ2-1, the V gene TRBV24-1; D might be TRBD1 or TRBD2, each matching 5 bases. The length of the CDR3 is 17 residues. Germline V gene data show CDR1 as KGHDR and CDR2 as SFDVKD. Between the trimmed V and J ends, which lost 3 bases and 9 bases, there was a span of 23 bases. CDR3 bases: TGTGCCACCAGTGATGCGCCCCAGGGAGTTGGGGTGACTGAGCAGTTCTTC. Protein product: CATSDAPQGVGVTEQFF.

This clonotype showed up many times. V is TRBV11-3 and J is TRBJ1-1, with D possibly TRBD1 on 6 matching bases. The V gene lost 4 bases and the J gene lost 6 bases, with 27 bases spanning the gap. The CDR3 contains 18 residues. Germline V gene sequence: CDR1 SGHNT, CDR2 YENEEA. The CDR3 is CASSSQRATLVRGAEAFF. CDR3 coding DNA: TGTGCCAGCAGCTCCCAGAGGGCCACACTGGTCAGGGGTGCTGAAGCTTTCTTT.

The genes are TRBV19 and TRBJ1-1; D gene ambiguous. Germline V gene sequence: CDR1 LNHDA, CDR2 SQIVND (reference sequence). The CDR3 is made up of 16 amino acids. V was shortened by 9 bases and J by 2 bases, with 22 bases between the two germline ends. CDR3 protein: CASSLWERLKNTEAFF. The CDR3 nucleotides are TGTGCCAGCAGTTTATGGGAACGGTTAAAAAACACTGAAGCTTTCTTT.

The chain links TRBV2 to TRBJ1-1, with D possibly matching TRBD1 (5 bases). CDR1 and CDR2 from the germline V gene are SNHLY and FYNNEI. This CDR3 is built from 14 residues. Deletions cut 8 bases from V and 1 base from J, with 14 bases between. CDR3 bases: TGTGCCAGCCGCCTCATCACAGGGAACACTGAAGCTTTCTTT. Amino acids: CASRLITGNTEAFF.

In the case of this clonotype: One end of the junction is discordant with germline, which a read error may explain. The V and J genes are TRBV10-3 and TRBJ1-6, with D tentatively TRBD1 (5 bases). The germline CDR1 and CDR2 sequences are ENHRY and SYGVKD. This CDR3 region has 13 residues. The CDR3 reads CAISESMRGLTVF. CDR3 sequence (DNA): TGTGCCATCAGTGAGTCTATGAGGGGACTCACAGTGTTT.

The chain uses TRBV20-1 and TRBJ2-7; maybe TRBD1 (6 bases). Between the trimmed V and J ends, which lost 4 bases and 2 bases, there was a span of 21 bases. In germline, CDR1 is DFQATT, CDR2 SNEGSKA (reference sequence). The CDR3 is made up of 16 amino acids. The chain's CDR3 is CSANSENRENAYEQYF. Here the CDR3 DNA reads TGCAGTGCTAACAGCGAAAACAGGGAGAACGCCTACGAGCAGTACTTC.